One sample yielded the 5 T cell receptor beta chains listed below, sequenced in a study of identical twins. One entry per CDR3 protein, called by TCRdb with MiXCR from the 5' RACE reads. The sample yields 600,000 to 800,000 distinct CDR3 sequences, around 20% seen once. These data also featured in a second study, about T cells expressing NK-cell markers.

Sequencing was carried out using PBMCs. All receptors derive from a woman between 18 and 30 years old in good health.

This clonotype was counted at least ten times. The chain is built from TRBV20-1 and TRBJ2-5; D is perhaps TRBD1 (5 bases). The CDR3 extends over 13 amino acids. Trimming cost V 4 bases and J 4 bases, with 13 bases left between them. Germline V gene lookup returns CDR1 DFQATT and CDR2 SNEGSKA (reference sequence). CDR3 in amino acids: CSAIQGARETQYF. As DNA, the CDR3 is TGCAGTGCTATTCAGGGCGCCCGAGAGACCCAGTACTTC.

The chain has TRBV6-1 and TRBJ2-7; 7 nucleotides match TRBD1. Germline CDR1 reads MNHNS; CDR2 reads SASEGT. With 7 bases clipped from V and 3 bases from J, the junction kept 6 bases outside the gene matches. CDR3 size: 13 residues. CDR3 DNA sequence: TGTGCCAGCAAGGACAGGCCGGTCTACGAGCAGTACTTC. Encoded protein: CASKDRPVYEQYF.

The chain combines TRBV20-1 with TRBJ2-5; 9 bases line up with TRBD2. CDR1 and CDR2 (germline): DFQATT, SNEGSKA (reference sequence). The CDR3 is 16 residues long. J gave up 0 bases and V 2 bases, and 7 bases lay outside the gene matches. The CDR3 loop is CSARKREARYQETQYF. The CDR3 DNA follows: TGCAGTGCTAGAAAGCGGGAGGCCCGCTACCAAGAGACCCAGTACTTC.

The chain joins TRBV15 to TRBJ2-7; D remains ambiguous. This CDR3 has 15 residues. Trimming pared 3 bases from V and 0 bases from J, leaving 12 bases between. CDR1 is LNHNV and CDR2 is YYDKDF in the germline V gene (reference sequence). CDR3 loop: CATSSSTAVSYEQYF. CDR3 coding DNA: TGTGCCACCAGCAGTTCTACCGCCGTCTCCTACGAGCAGTACTTC. Full variable domain (outside the CDR3, taken from reference TRBV15 and TRBJ2-7): DAMVIQNPRYQVTQFGKPVTLSCSQTLNHNVMYWYQQKSSQAPKLLFHYYDKDFNNEADTPDNFQSRRPNTSFCFLDIRSPGLGDTAMYLCATSSSTAVSYEQYFGPGTRLTVT.

This chain links TRBV21-1 with TRBJ2-1; the DNA was not used to check the table's D call, TRBD2. TRBV21-1 has pseudogene status. The CDR3 totals 18 residues. The CDR3 reads CASSTRLASYGDRNEQFF. The CDR3 nucleotides are TGTGCCAGCAGCACCCGACTAGCCTCCTATGGGGATCGGAATGAGCAGTTCTTC.